The clone carrying this T cell receptor (beta chain) was observed many times. Its antigen is not known. These data are taken from a study of response to subunit inactivated influenza vaccine. General observations from the study: Researchers suggested that each seasonal influenza vaccination recruits few new T cells.

One entry per CDR3 protein, called by TCRdb with MiXCR from the RT-PCR reads. The sample lists approximately 730,000 distinct CDR3 sequences, about 14% occurring once. CDR3 length: 13 residues. The V end was cut by 0 bases, the J end by 7 bases, with 10 bases between. Sequencing used PBMCs from blood, obtained roughly 15 days before vaccination. The receptor's source is a man aged 45-65 years who received an inactivated influenza vaccine. The genes are TRBV12-3 or TRBV12-4 and TRBJ2-7, with D perhaps matching TRBD1 (5 bases). The CDR3 DNA follows: TGTGCCAGCAGTTTAGCTGGGGCTGCAGAGCAGTACTTC. This gives the protein CASSLAGAAEQYF.